The rows below give T cell receptor beta chains drawn from one sample of a study of blood T cell repertoires in COVID-19. Generated by immunoSEQ multiplex PCR, the TCRdb table keeps only in-frame clones and is missing some. The sample lists roughly 290,000 clones, 80% to 90% occurring once. Sequencing was carried out using PBMCs or T cells enriched from blood (not recorded which). These receptor sequences come from a man aged 25-45 years who had recovered from COVID-19. CDR3s include the opening cysteine and the closing phenylalanine or tryptophan. The order of the fields is J gene, CDR3 length, V gene, clone size, D gene, CDR3 protein, CDR3 DNA. D genes are given only for firm matches. Expanded clones get a size class; other rows say once, few or many, or leave the size out.

j_call: TRBJ1-2; cdr3_length: 14; v_call: TRBV5-1; clone_size: .; d_call: .; cdr3_aa: CASSLESANYGYTF; cdr3_nt: TGCGCCAGCAGCTTGGAGTCAGCTAACTATGGCTACACCTTC
j_call: TRBJ2-7; cdr3_length: 15; v_call: TRBV7-2; clone_size: .; d_call: .; cdr3_aa: CASSLGGFLSYEQYF; cdr3_nt: TGTGCCAGCAGCTTAGGAGGCTTCCTCTCCTACGAGCAGTACTTC
j_call: TRBJ1-5; cdr3_length: 13; v_call: TRBV13; clone_size: .; d_call: .; cdr3_aa: CASSLGENQPQHF; cdr3_nt: TGTGCCAGCAGCTTAGGAGAGAATCAGCCCCAGCATTTT
j_call: TRBJ2-7; cdr3_length: 16; v_call: TRBV21-1; clone_size: .; d_call: .; cdr3_aa: CASSKRGGGDSYEQYF; cdr3_nt: TGTGCCAGCAGCAAACGTGGGGGGGGAGATTCCTACGAGCAGTACTTC
j_call: TRBJ1-6; cdr3_length: 15; v_call: TRBV4-3; clone_size: .; d_call: TRBD1; cdr3_aa: CASSQGTGKNSPLHF; cdr3_nt: TGCGCCAGCAGCCAAGGGACAGGGAAGAATTCACCCCTCCACTTT
j_call: TRBJ2-2; cdr3_length: 14; v_call: TRBV24-1; clone_size: .; d_call: .; cdr3_aa: CATRASENTGELFF; cdr3_nt: TGTGCCACCCGGGCTAGCGAGAACACCGGGGAGCTGTTTTTT
j_call: TRBJ2-1; cdr3_length: 17; v_call: TRBV5-1; clone_size: many; d_call: .; cdr3_aa: CASSLQAGVSSYNEQFF; cdr3_nt: TGCGCCAGCAGCCTCCAAGCGGGCGTAAGCTCCTACAATGAGCAGTTCTTC
j_call: TRBJ1-1; cdr3_length: 14; v_call: TRBV10-1; clone_size: .; d_call: TRBD1; cdr3_aa: CASRAGTGVTEAFF; cdr3_nt: TGCGCCAGCAGGGCCGGGACAGGGGTTACTGAAGCTTTCTTT
j_call: TRBJ2-1; cdr3_length: 16; v_call: TRBV27; clone_size: once; d_call: .; cdr3_aa: CASRSTGGGLYNEQFF; cdr3_nt: TGTGCCAGCAGGTCTACGGGGGGCGGTCTTTACAATGAGCAGTTCTTC
j_call: TRBJ1-1; cdr3_length: 15; v_call: TRBV6-6; clone_size: once; d_call: .; cdr3_aa: CASSYRRIEDTEAFF; cdr3_nt: TGTGCCAGCAGTTACCGCCGGATTGAGGACACTGAAGCTTTCTTT
j_call: TRBJ1-2; cdr3_length: 14; v_call: TRBV4-2; clone_size: once; d_call: .; cdr3_aa: CASSQEGTGGGYTF; cdr3_nt: TGTGCCAGCAGCCAAGAAGGAACGGGTGGGGGCTACACCTTC
j_call: TRBJ1-2; cdr3_length: 13; v_call: TRBV29-1; clone_size: .; d_call: .; cdr3_aa: CSVWDNSNYGYTF; cdr3_nt: TGCAGCGTTTGGGACAATTCGAACTATGGCTACACCTTC
j_call: TRBJ1-2; cdr3_length: 17; v_call: TRBV11-2; clone_size: .; d_call: TRBD1; cdr3_aa: CASSLVPTTRDSHGYTF; cdr3_nt: TGTGCCAGCAGCTTAGTCCCGACAACCCGGGACAGCCATGGCTACACCTTC
j_call: TRBJ2-5; cdr3_length: 16; v_call: TRBV9; clone_size: .; d_call: .; cdr3_aa: CASSVDPGQAGETQYF; cdr3_nt: TGTGCCAGCAGCGTCGATCCTGGACAGGCGGGGGAGACCCAGTACTTC
j_call: TRBJ1-4; cdr3_length: 13; v_call: TRBV3-1/TRBV3-2; clone_size: .; d_call: .; cdr3_aa: CASSQGEGYKLFF; cdr3_nt: TGTGCCAGCAGCCAAGGCGAGGGATATAAACTGTTTTTT
j_call: TRBJ2-3; cdr3_length: 16; v_call: TRBV30; clone_size: .; d_call: TRBD2; cdr3_aa: CAWSGHSSGGRDTQYF; cdr3_nt: TGTGCCTGGAGCGGACATTCTAGCGGGGGGCGAGATACGCAGTATTTT
j_call: TRBJ1-1; cdr3_length: 14; v_call: TRBV5-6; clone_size: .; d_call: .; cdr3_aa: CASSLPQGHTEAFF; cdr3_nt: TGTGCCAGCAGCTTGCCACAGGGCCACACTGAAGCTTTCTTT